These 2 T cell receptor beta chains were sequenced from one sample in a study of vaccination effects on CD4 cells after COVID-19. Expansion with viral peptide pools was applied to antigen-specific CD4+ T cells by the ViraFEST assay prior to sequencing. Culturing for more than eight days preceded CD4+ T cell isolation. Nucleocapsid antibody tests were negative, and the vaccine recipients had no prior SARS-CoV-2 infection. The antigens of these receptors remain unknown. Repertoires were generated with immunoSEQ multiplex PCR, while TCRdb's copy carries only in-frame clones and drops some. The table lists tens of thousands of clones, approximately 70% of them singletons. The source was CD4+ T cells from PBMCs cultured with SARS-CoV-2 spike peptides, collected before COVID-19 vaccination. The receptors here all came from a human donor who received a COVID-19 vaccine.

The V gene is TRBV5-4, the J gene TRBJ1-2; TRBD1 might be the D (6 bases). V lost 2 bases and J lost 5, with 13 bases in between. The germline CDR1 and CDR2 sequences are SGHNT and YYREEE (reference sequence). There are 14 residues in the CDR3. The CDR3 region is CASSFTPGDYGYTF. The CDR3 region has the DNA TGTGCCAGCAGCTTCACTCCAGGGGATTATGGCTACACCTTC.

This clone was recorded a few times. The chain has TRBV2 and TRBJ2-1; D is ambiguous. Trimming pared 8 bases from V and 9 bases from J, leaving 8 bases between. The CDR3 loop spans 10 amino acids. CDR1 is SNHLY and CDR2 is FYNNEI in the germline V gene. The CDR3 sequence is CASGNGEQFF. The CDR3 DNA reads as TGTGCCAGCGGTAACGGTGAGCAGTTCTTC.